This T cell receptor (beta chain) comes out of a study of shared clonotypes between healthy human individuals. Whole-study results and caveats: In the sorted subsets, rarefaction showed sequencing was incomplete despite large depth.

Here immunoSEQ multiplex PCR was the method, and the copy in TCRdb shows in-frame clones only, minus some. The data show about 990,000 clones, 70% to 80% seen once. Trimming removed 7 bases at V and 6 bases at J, with 18 bases between. Germline V gene sequence: CDR1 MDHEN, CDR2 SYDVKM. There are 15 residues in the CDR3. This clone was detected once. Its antigen is still unknown. Sequenced sample: memory CD4+ T cells from PBMCs. The subset is: CD45RA-negative fraction. This TCR came from a man between 18 and 35 years old in good health. Some clones in this sample may be carry-over from other donors' samples. This rearrangement joins TRBV28 to TRBJ2-2; the D gene is possibly TRBD1 (5 bases). In DNA, the CDR3 is TGTGCCAGCACCAATAAGACAGTCCCTCCCGGGGAGCTGTTTTTT. It is translated as CASTNKTVPPGELFF. Full variable domain (missing parts from reference TRBV28 and TRBJ2-2): DVKVTQSSRYLVKRTGEKVFLECVQDMDHENMFWYRQDPGLGLRLIYFSYDVKMKEKGDIPEGYSVSREKKERFSLILESASTNQTSMYLCASTNKTVPPGELFFGEGSRLTVL.